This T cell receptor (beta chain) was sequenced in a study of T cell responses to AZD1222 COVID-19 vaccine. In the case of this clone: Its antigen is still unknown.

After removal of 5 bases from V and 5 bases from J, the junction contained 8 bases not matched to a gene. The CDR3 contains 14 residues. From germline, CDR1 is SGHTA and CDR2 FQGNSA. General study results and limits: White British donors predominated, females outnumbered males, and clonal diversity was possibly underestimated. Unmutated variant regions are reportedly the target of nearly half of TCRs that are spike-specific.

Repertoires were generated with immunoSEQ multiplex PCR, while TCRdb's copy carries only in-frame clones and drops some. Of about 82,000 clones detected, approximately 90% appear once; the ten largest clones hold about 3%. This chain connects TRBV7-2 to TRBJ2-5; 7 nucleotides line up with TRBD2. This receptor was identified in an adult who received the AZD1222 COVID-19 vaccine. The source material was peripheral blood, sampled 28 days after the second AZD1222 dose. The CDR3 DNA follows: TGTGCCAGCAGCCCCCGACGGGGGGAGGAGACCCAGTACTTC. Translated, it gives CASSPRRGEETQYF. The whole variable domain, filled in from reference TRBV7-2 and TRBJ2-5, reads GAGVSQSPSNKVTEKGKDVELRCDPISGHTALYWYRQSLGQGLEFLIYFQGNSAPDKSGLPSDRFSAERTGGSVSTLTIQRTQQEDSAVYLCASSPRRGEETQYFGPGTRLLVL.